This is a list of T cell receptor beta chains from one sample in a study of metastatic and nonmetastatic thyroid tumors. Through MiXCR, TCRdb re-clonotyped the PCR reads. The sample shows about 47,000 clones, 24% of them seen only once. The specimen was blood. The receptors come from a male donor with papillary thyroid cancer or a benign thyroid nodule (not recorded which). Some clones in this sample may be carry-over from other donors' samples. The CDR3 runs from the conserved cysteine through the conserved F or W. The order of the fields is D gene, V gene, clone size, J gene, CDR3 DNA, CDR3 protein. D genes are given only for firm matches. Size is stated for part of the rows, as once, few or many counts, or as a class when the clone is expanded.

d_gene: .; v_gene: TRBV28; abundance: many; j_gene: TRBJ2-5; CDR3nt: TGTGCCAGCACCTCCGCTGGGGGGGCCGGGACCCAGTACTTC; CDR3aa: CASTSAGGAGTQYF
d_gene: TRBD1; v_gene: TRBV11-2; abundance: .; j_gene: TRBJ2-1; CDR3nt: TGTGCCATCAGCGATGACAGGGTTTTATCCTACAATGAGCAGTTCTTC; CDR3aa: CAISDDRVLSYNEQFF
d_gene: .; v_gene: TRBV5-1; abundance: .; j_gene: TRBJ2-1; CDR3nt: TGCGCCAGCAGCTACCTCTGGGGGGGCGAGGTCAATGAGCAGTTCTTC; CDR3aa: CASSYLWGGEVNEQFF
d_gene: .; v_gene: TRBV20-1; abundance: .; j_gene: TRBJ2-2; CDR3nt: TGCAGTGCTAGAGACGGCAGGGGAGACACCGGGGAGCTGTTTTTT; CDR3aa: CSARDGRGDTGELFF
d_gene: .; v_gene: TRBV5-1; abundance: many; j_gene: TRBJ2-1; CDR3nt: TGCGCCAGCAGCCCCCGACCGACTAGTAATGAGCAGTTCTTC; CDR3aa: CASSPRPTSNEQFF
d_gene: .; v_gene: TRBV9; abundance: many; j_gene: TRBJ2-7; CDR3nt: TGTGCCAGCAGCCCCTGGCTGGCCTCCTACGAGCAGTACTTC; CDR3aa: CASSPWLASYEQYF
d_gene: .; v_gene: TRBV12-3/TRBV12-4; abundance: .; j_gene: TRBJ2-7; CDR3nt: TGTGCCAGCAGTTTCGGACAGACAACCTACGAGCAGTACTTC; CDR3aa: CASSFGQTTYEQYF
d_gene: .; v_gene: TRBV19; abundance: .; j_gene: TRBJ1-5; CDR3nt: TGTGCCAGTGGCCGGGTCTCCGGAAGCAATCAGCCCCAGCATTTT; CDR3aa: CASGRVSGSNQPQHF
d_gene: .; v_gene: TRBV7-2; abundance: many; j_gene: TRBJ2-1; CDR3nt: TGTGCCAGCAGCTTAATGAGGGTCGGTTACAATGAGCAGTTCTTC; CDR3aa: CASSLMRVGYNEQFF
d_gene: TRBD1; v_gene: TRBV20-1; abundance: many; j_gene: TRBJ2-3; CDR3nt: TGCAGTGCTCCGGACAGGGAACGGAGCACAGATACGCAGTATTTT; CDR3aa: CSAPDRERSTDTQYF
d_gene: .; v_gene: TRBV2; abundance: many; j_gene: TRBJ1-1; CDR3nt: TGTGCCAGCAGTGACAGCTACACTGAAGCTTTCTTT; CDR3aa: CASSDSYTEAFF
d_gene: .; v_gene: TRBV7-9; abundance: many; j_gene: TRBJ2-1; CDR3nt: TGTGCCAGCAGCCCACCCCCCCTCGTTGAGCAGTTCTTC; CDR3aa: CASSPPPLVEQFF
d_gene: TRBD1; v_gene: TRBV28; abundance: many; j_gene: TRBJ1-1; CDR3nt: TGTGCCAGCAGTTTCTTAGAACAGGGGGCTTTGAACACTGAAGCTTTCTTT; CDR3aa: CASSFLEQGALNTEAFF
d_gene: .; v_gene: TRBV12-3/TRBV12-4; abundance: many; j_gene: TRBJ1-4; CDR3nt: TGTGCCAGCAGTCCGAGGAGGACCGCCGTACGGGAAAAACTGTTTTTT; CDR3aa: CASSPRRTAVREKLFF
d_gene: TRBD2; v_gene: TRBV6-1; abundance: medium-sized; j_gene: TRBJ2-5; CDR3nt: TGTGCCAGCAGAACCCCGTCCGGGGGGGAGACCCAGTACTTC; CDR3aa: CASRTPSGGETQYF
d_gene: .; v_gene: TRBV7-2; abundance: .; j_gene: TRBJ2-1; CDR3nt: TGTGCCAGCAGCTTAGCCTCGGGGTTCAACAATGAGCAGTTCTTC; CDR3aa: CASSLASGFNNEQFF
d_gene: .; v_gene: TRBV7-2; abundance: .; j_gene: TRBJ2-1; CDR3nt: TGTGCCAGCAGCTTATTCGCCGGTGCGCAGTTCTTC; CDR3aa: CASSLFAGAQFF
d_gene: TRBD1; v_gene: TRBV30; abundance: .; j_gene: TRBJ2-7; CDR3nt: TGTGCCTGGAGTGTTGCCGGGACAGCGTACGAGCAGTACTTC; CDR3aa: CAWSVAGTAYEQYF
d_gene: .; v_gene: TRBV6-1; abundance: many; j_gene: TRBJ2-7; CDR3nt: TGTGCCAGCAGTGATCGACGGCAACTAGCCTCCTACGAGCAGTACTTC; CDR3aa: CASSDRRQLASYEQYF
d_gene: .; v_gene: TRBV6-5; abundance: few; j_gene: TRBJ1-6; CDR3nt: TGTGCCAGCAGTTTTTTACAGTATAATTCACCCCTCCACTTT; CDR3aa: CASSFLQYNSPLHF
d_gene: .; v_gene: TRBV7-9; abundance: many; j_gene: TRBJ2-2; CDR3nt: TGTGCCAGCAGCCACAATAGAGGGGGGAGAGGAGAAATCGGGGAGCTGTTTTTT; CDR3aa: CASSHNRGGRGEIGELFF
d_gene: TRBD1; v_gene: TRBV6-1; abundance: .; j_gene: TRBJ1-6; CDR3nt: TGTGCCAGCAGTGAATGGGCAGGGGGGTCACCCCTCCACTTT; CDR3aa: CASSEWAGGSPLHF
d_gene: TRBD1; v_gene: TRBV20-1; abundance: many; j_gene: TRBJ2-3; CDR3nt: TGCAGTGCTAGAGGATGGGGGTGGGGACAGGGTGGCACAGATACGCAGTATTTT; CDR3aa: CSARGWGWGQGGTDTQYF
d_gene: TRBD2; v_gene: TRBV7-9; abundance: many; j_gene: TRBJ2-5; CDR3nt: TGTGCCAGCAGCCCCTACGGGAGCGGGGGGATCCAAGAGACCCAGTACTTC; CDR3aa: CASSPYGSGGIQETQYF
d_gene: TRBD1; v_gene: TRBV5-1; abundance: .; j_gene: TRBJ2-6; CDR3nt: TGCGCCAGCAGCCTAAATGGACAGGGGGTAGCGTATTCTGGGGCCAACGTCCTGACTTTC; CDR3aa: CASSLNGQGVAYSGANVLTF
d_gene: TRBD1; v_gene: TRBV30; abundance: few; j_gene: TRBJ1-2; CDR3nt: TGTGCCTGGATGAAGGGACAGGGCGGAGGCTACACCTTC; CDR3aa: CAWMKGQGGGYTF
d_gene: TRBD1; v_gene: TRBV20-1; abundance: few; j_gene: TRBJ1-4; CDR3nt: TGCAGTGCCCCACCCGAGGAGGGGGCAAGGGAAAAACTGTTTTTT; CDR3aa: CSAPPEEGAREKLFF
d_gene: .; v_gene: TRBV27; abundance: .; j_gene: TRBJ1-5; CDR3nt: TGTGCCAGCAGTTTGTTAGGCCCAGATCAGCCCCAGCATTTT; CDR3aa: CASSLLGPDQPQHF
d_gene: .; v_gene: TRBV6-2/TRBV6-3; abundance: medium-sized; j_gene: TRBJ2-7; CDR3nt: TGTGCCAGCAGCGAAGACAGTAGCTCCTACGAGCAGTACTTC; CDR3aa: CASSEDSSSYEQYF
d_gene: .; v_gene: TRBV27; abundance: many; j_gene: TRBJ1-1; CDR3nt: TGTGCCAGCAGTTTAACTCGGCCGGGGGTGAACACTGAAGCTTTCTTT; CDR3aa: CASSLTRPGVNTEAFF
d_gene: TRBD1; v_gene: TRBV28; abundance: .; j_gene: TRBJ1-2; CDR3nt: TGTGCCAGCGAAGAAGAGCAGGGGGCGCTGGTTGGCTACACCTTC; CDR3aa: CASEEEQGALVGYTF
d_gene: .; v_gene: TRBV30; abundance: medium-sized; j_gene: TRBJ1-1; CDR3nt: TGTGCCTGGGAGCAGGGATACTCGGAAGCTTTCTTT; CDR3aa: CAWEQGYSEAFF
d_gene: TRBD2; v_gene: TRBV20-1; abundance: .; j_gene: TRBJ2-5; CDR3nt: TGCAGTGCTAGCGACCCCCAAGCGGGGCACCAAGAGACCCAGTACTTC; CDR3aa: CSASDPQAGHQETQYF